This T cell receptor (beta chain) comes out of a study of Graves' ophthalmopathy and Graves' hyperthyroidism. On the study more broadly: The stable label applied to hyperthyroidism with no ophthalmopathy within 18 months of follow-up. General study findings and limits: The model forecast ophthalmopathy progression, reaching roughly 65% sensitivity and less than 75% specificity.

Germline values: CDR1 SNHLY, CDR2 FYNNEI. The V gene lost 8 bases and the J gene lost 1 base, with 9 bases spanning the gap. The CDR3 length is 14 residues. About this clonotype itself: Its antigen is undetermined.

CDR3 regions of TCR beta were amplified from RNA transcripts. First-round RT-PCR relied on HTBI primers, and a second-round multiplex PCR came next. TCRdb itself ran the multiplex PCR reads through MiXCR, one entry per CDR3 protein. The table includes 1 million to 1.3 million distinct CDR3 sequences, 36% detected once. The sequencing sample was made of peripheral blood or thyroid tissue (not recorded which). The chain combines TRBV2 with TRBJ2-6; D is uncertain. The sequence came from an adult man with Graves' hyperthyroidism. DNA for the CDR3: TGTGCCAGCTTCGGAAATTCTGGGGCCAACGTCCTGACTTTC. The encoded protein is CASFGNSGANVLTF.